This TCR beta chain was sequenced during a study of Ad26.COV2.S vaccination and SARS-CoV-2 variants. Study overall: The donor participated in the COV1001 trial, in its Ad26.COV2.S arm. Ad26.COV2.S shots went into the muscle once or twice, 56 days apart. Findings of the study overall: Compared with placebo recipients, vaccine recipients had higher spike-specific TCR breadth. Substantial response breadth was reportedly seen for spike-specific CD8+ and CD4+ T cells after vaccination.

This sample's treatment: about 20 received Ad26.COV2.S at low or high dose, single or two shots; roughly 5 received placebo; per-sample allocation not given. Samples came from day 63 after the first vaccine or placebo injection. Trimming removed 1 base at V and 1 base at J, with 5 bases between. The CDR3 runs to 14 residues. Germline CDR1 LNHDA, CDR2 SQIVND (reference sequence). Profiled with immunoSEQ multiplex PCR; TCRdb holds only in-frame clones, not every one. The table includes around 380,000 clones, about 85% detected once. Points on this clone: Its specificity is not known.

The clonotype comes from a person aged 18-60 years who received the Ad26.COV2.S COVID-19 vaccine or a placebo. Sequences were derived from peripheral blood, sampled in a trial of Ad26.COV2.S vaccine versus placebo. This rearrangement joins TRBV19 to TRBJ1-5; D not resolved. CDR3 sequence (DNA): TGTGCCAGTAGTATAGGTCAGAGCAATCAGCCCCAGCATTTT. This encodes CASSIGQSNQPQHF.